This T cell receptor beta chain was found in a study of T-cell reconstitution after alpha-beta-depleted transplantation in children. Study observations and caveats: Among T cells one year after transplant, newly produced cells accounted for most counts and diversity. After transplant, at about two months, alpha-beta T cells were reportedly derived from several hundred expanded graft clones.

The V gene's germline CDR1 is DFQATT and CDR2 SNEGSKA (reference sequence). The CDR3 sequence is 11 residues long. This clonotype was observed many times. Its antigen is not known. At one end the junction does not follow the germline gene, possibly because of a read error. Unique molecular identifiers were incorporated when the TCRbeta library was constructed. From the PCR reads, TCRdb called clonotypes with MiXCR, one entry per CDR3 protein. The sample includes 220,000 or so distinct CDR3 sequences, less than 9% of them seen just once. The receptor comes from a male patient younger than 18 who had a stem cell transplant for acute lymphoblastic leukemia, so the T cells may come from the graft donor. Here the sequenced sample was PBMCs, mostly from graft donor cells, taken 180 days after TCRalphabeta/CD19-depleted stem cell transplant. The chain couples TRBV20-1 to TRBJ2-5, with 7 bases that match TRBD2. CDR3 nucleotides: TGCAGTGCTAGAGAGTGGGAGGGAAGGGGATTC. It specifies CSAREWEGRGF.